This T cell receptor beta chain was identified during a study of shared clonotypes between healthy human individuals. Genomic DNA from each subset was divided evenly over several immunoSEQ plates. Each replicate PCR on the sorted subsets used 200 to 250 ng DNA (around 30,000 T cell genomes). In the authors' workflow: Junction-only immunoSEQ data arrived without quality scores, meaning filtering differed. Sequencing used immunoSEQ multiplex PCR; TCRdb keeps in-frame clones, though not all of them. The V and J calls and the clone size are those of that table, but D and trimming were determined from the DNA. Here the sample spans about 680,000 clones, around four fifths being singletons. The V gene's germline CDR1 is SGHRS and CDR2 YFSETQ. V was clipped by 3 bases and J by 5 bases; unmatched bases: 6. This CDR3 region has 14 residues.

This clonotype was sampled from a woman aged 30 to 39 in good health. J is TRBJ2-7 and V is TRBV5-1, with TRBD2 matching over 9 bases. Sequencing used memory CD4+ T cells sorted from blood. The subset was: CD45RA-negative fraction. CDR3: CASSSVAGANEQYF. In DNA form, the CDR3 reads TGCGCCAGCAGCTCGGTAGCGGGAGCTAACGAGCAGTACTTC.